This TCR beta chain was identified during a study of blood T cell repertoires in COVID-19. Study overall: Sites across the United States, Italy and Spain contributed samples from acute and convalescent COVID-19.

With V trimmed by 4 bases and J by 7 bases, 10 bases remained unmatched. The length of the CDR3 is 16 residues. Germline loops: CDR1 ENHRY, CDR2 SYGVKD. How the authors handled the data: From reference gene primer amplification, estimates of nucleated cell counts were derived. Assay used: immunoSEQ multiplex PCR; TCRdb lists only in-frame clones, some missing. V and J calls and clone size are those listed in that table; D and trimming were worked out from the DNA. Of a few hundred thousand clones listed, around nine tenths are singletons. The rearrangement joins TRBV10-3 to TRBJ2-1; 10 nucleotides agree with TRBD1. The clonotype was recovered from a man aged 40-49 years who had recovered from COVID-19. Sequencing was done on a sample of peripheral blood. CDR3 coding DNA: TGTGCCATCAGTGCCTTGGGACAGGGGATCAAGAATGAGCAGTTCTTC. Protein product: CAISALGQGIKNEQFF.